This T cell receptor beta chain originates from a study of blood T cell repertoires in COVID-19. Trimming took 10 bases from V and 6 from J, leaving 13 bases between them. The CDR3 sequence is 13 residues long. The V gene's germline CDR1 is MNHEY and CDR2 SVGAGI. Here immunoSEQ multiplex PCR was the method, and the copy in TCRdb shows in-frame clones only, minus some. The table includes around 140,000 clones, roughly 84% detected once. This TCR was sampled from a human donor in a cohort sampled during active COVID-19. The sequencing input was peripheral blood. The V and J genes are TRBV6-5 and TRBJ1-6, with D unclear. The CDR3 region has the DNA TGTGCCACAGCCACAGATTTTAATTCACCCCTCCACTTT. It translates to CATATDFNSPLHF.